Listed below are T cell receptor beta chains from one sample, sequenced in a study of T-cell reconstitution after alpha-beta-depleted transplantation in children. TCRdb itself ran the PCR reads through MiXCR, one entry per CDR3 protein. This table holds around 93,000 distinct CDR3 sequences, roughly 8.8% found once. Sequencing was performed on PBMCs from the stem cell graft donor, taken from the stem cell graft. The receptor set was obtained from a human donor who donated a stem cell graft to a child with congenital amegakaryocytic thrombocytopenia. Both conserved end residues are part of each CDR3. A D gene is named only where the DNA matches it firmly. Clone size, where shown, is once, few, many, or a class for clones that have expanded.

v_call	j_call	d_call	clone_size	cdr3_nt	cdr3_aa
TRBV7-2	TRBJ2-3	.	many	TGTGCCAGCAGCTCGAGGGACGGAGCAGATACGCAGTATTTT	CASSSRDGADTQYF
TRBV27	TRBJ2-1	TRBD2	many	TGTGCCAGCAGTACCTCCATCTCCCCTAGCGGGAGCTCCTACAATGAGCAGTTCTTC	CASSTSISPSGSSYNEQFF
TRBV12-3/TRBV12-4	TRBJ1-1	.	many	TGTGCCAGCAGCAGACAGGTACTTTCTGAAGCTTTCTTT	CASSRQVLSEAFF
TRBV16	TRBJ2-7	.	many	TGTGCCAGCAGCCAATCTCAGGGGAGGCACGAGCAGTACTTC	CASSQSQGRHEQYF
TRBV5-1	TRBJ2-7	.	.	TGCGCCAGCAGCTTTTCCGGTACCTACGAGCAGTACTTC	CASSFSGTYEQYF
TRBV28	TRBJ1-1	TRBD1	many	TGTGCCAGCACCTCAAAAGGATACCGGGCTACAGGGGGGAACACTGAAGCTTTCTTT	CASTSKGYRATGGNTEAFF
TRBV12-3/TRBV12-4	TRBJ2-7	TRBD2	many	TGTGCCAGCAGTTCCTTTGGACTAGTCTCCTACGAGCAGTACTTC	CASSSFGLVSYEQYF
TRBV7-8	TRBJ1-3	.	many	TGTGCCAGCAGTTGGGACGGCGCCTCTTTCGCCACTGGAAACACCATATATTTT	CASSWDGASFATGNTIYF
TRBV20-1	TRBJ2-4	.	many	TGCAGTGCTATTGAGGGGATCAAAAACATTCAGTACTTC	CSAIEGIKNIQYF
TRBV6-1	TRBJ1-2	TRBD1	many	TGTGCCAGCAGCCGCGGGACAGCCGGACGGTATGGCTACACCTTC	CASSRGTAGRYGYTF